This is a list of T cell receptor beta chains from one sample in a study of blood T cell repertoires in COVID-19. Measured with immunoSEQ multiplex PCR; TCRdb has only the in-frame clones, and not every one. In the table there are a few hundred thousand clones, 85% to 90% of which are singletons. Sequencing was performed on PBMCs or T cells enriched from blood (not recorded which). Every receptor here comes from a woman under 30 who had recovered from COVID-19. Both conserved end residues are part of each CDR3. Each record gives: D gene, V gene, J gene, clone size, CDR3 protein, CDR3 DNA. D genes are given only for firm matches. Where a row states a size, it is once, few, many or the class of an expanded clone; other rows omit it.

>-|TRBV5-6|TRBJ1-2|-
CASSLVGQPLSYGYTF
TGTGCCAGCAGCTTGGTTGGACAGCCTCTTAGCTATGGCTACACCTTC
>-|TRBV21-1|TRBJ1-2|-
CGEGGYYGYTF
TGTGGGGAAGGGGGCTACTATGGCTACACCTTC
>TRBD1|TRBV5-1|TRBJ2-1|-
CASSTTGSYYNEQFF
TGCGCCAGCAGCACGACAGGGAGCTACTACAATGAGCAGTTCTTC
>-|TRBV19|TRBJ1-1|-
CASSIARGFPGEAFF
TGTGCCAGTAGTATAGCCCGAGGATTCCCCGGCGAAGCTTTCTTT
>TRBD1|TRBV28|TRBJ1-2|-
CASRAPGTGNGYTF
TGTGCCAGCAGGGCTCCAGGGACAGGGAATGGCTACACCTTC
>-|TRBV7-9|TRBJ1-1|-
CASSLQGWNTEAFF
TGTGCCAGCAGTCTTCAGGGGTGGAACACTGAAGCTTTCTTT
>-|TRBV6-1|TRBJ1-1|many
CASSEWGRNTEAFF
TGTGCCAGCAGTGAATGGGGGCGGAACACTGAAGCTTTCTTT
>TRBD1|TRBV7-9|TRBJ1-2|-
CASSSGGIDGYTF
TGTGCCAGCAGCTCAGGGGGCATTGATGGCTACACCTTC
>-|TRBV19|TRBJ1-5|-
CASSIGSDLNQPQHF
TGTGCCAGTAGTATAGGTAGCGACCTCAATCAGCCCCAGCATTTT
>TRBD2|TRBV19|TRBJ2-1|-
CASTRAGGSYNEQFF
TGTGCCAGTACGCGGGCGGGGGGATCCTACAATGAGCAGTTCTTC
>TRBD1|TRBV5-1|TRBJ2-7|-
CASSLGQGGVDEQYF
TGCGCCAGCAGCTTGGGACAGGGGGGAGTTGACGAGCAGTACTTC
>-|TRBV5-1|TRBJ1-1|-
CASSQISRDTEAFF
TGCGCCAGCAGCCAAATCTCTCGGGACACTGAAGCTTTCTTT
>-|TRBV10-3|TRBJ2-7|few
CANYGYKYEQYF
TGTGCCAACTACGGGTATAAGTACGAGCAGTACTTC
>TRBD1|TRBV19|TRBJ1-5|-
CASSFETGGGNQPQHF
TGTGCCAGTAGTTTCGAGACAGGGGGCGGCAATCAGCCCCAGCATTTT
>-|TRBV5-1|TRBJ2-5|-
CASSLDPRETQYF
TGCGCCAGCAGCTTGGACCCCAGGGAGACCCAGTACTTC
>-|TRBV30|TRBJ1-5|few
CAWRGPGNQPQHF
TGTGCCTGGAGGGGCCCAGGCAATCAGCCCCAGCATTTT
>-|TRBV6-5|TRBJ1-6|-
CASSRSGIDSPLHF
TGTGCCAGCAGCCGCTCCGGGATAGATTCACCCCTCCACTTT
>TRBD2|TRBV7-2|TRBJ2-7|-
CASSLIGGNDEQYF
TGTGCCAGCAGCTTAATCGGGGGGAATGACGAGCAGTACTTC
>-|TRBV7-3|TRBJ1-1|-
CASKEQMNTEAFF
TGTGCCAGCAAGGAACAGATGAACACTGAAGCTTTCTTT
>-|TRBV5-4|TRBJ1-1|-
CASSLLRTEAFF
TGTGCCAGCAGCCTACTTAGAACTGAAGCTTTCTTT
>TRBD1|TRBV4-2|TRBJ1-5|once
CASRGTGAGQPQHF
TGTGCCAGCAGGGGGACAGGGGCTGGTCAGCCCCAGCATTTT
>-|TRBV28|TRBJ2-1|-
CASSRLNEQFF
TGTGCCAGCAGTCGACTCAATGAGCAGTTCTTC
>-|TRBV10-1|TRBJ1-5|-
CASPDPGERGNQPQHF
TGCGCCAGCCCTGACCCGGGGGAAAGGGGCAATCAGCCCCAGCATTTT
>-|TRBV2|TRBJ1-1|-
CATGTNINTEAFF
TGTGCCACAGGGACAAACATTAACACTGAAGCTTTCTTT
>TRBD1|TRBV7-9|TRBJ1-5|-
CASSSGTGAGQPQHF
TGTGCCAGCAGCTCAGGGACAGGGGCTGGGCAGCCCCAGCATTTT
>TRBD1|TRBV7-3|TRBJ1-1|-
CASSPSTGGITEAFF
TGTGCCAGCAGCCCGTCGACAGGGGGCATAACTGAAGCTTTCTTT
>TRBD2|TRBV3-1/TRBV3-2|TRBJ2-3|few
CASSPRLAGGRDTQYF
TGTGCCAGCAGCCCACGACTAGCGGGGGGGAGAGATACGCAGTATTTT
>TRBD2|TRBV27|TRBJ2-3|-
CASSFPGLEMVTQYF
TGTGCCAGCAGTTTCCCCGGACTAGAGATGGTTACGCAGTATTTT
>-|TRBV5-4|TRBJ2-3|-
CASSVSGEDTQYF
TGTGCCAGCAGCGTTTCGGGAGAAGATACGCAGTATTTT
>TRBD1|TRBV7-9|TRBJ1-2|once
CASSEDRGANYGYTF
TGTGCCAGCAGCGAGGACAGGGGAGCTAACTATGGCTACACCTTC
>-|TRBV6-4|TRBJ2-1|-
CASSHRGGIHEQFF
TGTGCCAGCAGCCACCGAGGAGGGATACATGAGCAGTTCTTC
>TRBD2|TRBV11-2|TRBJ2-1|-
CASSLAGGSNEQFF
TGTGCCAGCAGCTTAGCGGGAGGGAGCAATGAGCAGTTCTTC
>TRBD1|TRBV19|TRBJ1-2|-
CASSMRGRANYGYTF
TGTGCCAGTAGTATGAGGGGGCGAGCTAACTATGGCTACACCTTC
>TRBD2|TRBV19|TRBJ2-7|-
CASSSLRAGEIEQYF
TGTGCCAGTAGTAGCCTCCGCGCGGGAGAAATCGAGCAGTACTTC
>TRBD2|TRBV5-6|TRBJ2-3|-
CASSHTSGSLTDTQYF
TGTGCCAGCAGCCATACTAGCGGGAGCTTAACAGATACGCAGTATTTT
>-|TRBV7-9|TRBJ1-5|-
CASSLGDFTQPQHF
TGTGCCAGCAGCTTAGGGGACTTTACTCAGCCCCAGCATTTT
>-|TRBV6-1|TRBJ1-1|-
CASSAQGGGANTEAFF
TGTGCCAGCAGTGCCCAGGGAGGGGGGGCTAACACTGAAGCTTTCTTT
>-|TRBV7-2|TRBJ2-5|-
CASSYGGTQETQYF
TGTGCCAGCAGCTATGGGGGGACCCAGGAGACCCAGTACTTC
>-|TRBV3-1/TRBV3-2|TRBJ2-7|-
CASSHTPESYEQYF
TGTGCCAGCAGCCACACTCCGGAGAGCTACGAGCAGTACTTC
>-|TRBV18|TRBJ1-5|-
CASSDRGGSNQPQHF
TGTGCCAGCTCCGACCGAGGGGGAAGCAATCAGCCCCAGCATTTT
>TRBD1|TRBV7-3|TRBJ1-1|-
CASSLRGTGADEAFF
TGTGCCAGCAGCTTAAGGGGAACAGGGGCTGATGAAGCTTTCTTT
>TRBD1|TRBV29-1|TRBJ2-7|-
CSVGAGGVAYEQYF
TGCAGCGTTGGCGCAGGGGGCGTTGCCTACGAGCAGTACTTC
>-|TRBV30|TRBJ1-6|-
CAWSLNRQSPLHF
TGTGCCTGGAGTCTGAACAGGCAATCACCCCTCCACTTT
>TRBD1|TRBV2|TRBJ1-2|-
CASSPGQGNYGYTF
TGTGCCAGCAGTCCGGGACAGGGCAACTATGGCTACACCTTC
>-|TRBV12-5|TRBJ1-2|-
CATLRPGKPYYGYTF
TGTGCTACCCTCCGGCCGGGGAAACCCTACTATGGCTACACCTTC
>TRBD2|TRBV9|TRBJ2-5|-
CASSKELAGGRETQYF
TGTGCCAGCAGCAAAGAACTAGCGGGGGGTCGAGAGACCCAGTACTTC
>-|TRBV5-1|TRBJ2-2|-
CASSSLGGTANTGELFF
TGCGCCAGCAGCTCCCTAGGCGGGACAGCAAACACCGGGGAGCTGTTTTTT
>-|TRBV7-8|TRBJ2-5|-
CASAIDSGTWETQYF
TGTGCCAGCGCCATCGACTCGGGAACGTGGGAGACCCAGTACTTC
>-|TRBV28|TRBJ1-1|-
CASTSLRRVGTEAFF
TGTGCCAGCACCTCCCTACGCAGGGTGGGCACTGAAGCTTTCTTT
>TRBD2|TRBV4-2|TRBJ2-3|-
CASSQDMAGEADTQYF
TGTGCCAGCAGCCAAGATATGGCGGGAGAGGCAGATACGCAGTATTTT
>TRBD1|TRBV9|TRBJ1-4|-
CASSATGGREKLFF
TGTGCCAGCAGCGCGACAGGGGGCCGTGAAAAACTGTTTTTT
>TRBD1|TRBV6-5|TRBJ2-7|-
CASSPVGQGSYEQYF
TGTGCCAGCAGTCCCGTCGGACAGGGCTCCTACGAGCAGTACTTC
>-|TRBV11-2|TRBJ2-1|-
CASSLRTDYYNEQFF
TGTGCCAGCAGCTTAAGGACCGACTACTACAATGAGCAGTTCTTC